This T cell receptor (beta chain) was sequenced during a study of blood T cell repertoires in COVID-19. Study in general: The samples span acute and convalescent COVID-19 from the United States, Italy and Spain. In each case, the material was cDNA or gDNA derived from T cells, B-cell-depleted T cells, or PBMCs.

Original methodology: Nucleated cell number was recorded as an estimate derived from reference gene primer amplification. This table comes from immunoSEQ multiplex PCR, and its TCRdb copy is limited to in-frame clones, with some not included. The V and J calls and clone size were taken over from that table, and D and trimming were inferred from the DNA. Of tens of thousands of clones in the sample, about 81% were seen once. CDR3 length equals 15 residues. Per germline, CDR1 MDHEN and CDR2 SYDVKM. The V gene lost 6 bases and the J gene lost 3 bases, with 15 bases spanning the gap. This clonotype originated in a human donor with acute or convalescent COVID-19. The donor label of this sample is uncertain. The sample taken for sequencing was peripheral blood. J is TRBJ1-3 and V is TRBV28; TRBD1 might be the D (5 bases). CDR3 DNA: TGTGCCAGCAGCCAACGGGGGTTAAATGGAAACACCATATATTTT. Translation gives CASSQRGLNGNTIYF.